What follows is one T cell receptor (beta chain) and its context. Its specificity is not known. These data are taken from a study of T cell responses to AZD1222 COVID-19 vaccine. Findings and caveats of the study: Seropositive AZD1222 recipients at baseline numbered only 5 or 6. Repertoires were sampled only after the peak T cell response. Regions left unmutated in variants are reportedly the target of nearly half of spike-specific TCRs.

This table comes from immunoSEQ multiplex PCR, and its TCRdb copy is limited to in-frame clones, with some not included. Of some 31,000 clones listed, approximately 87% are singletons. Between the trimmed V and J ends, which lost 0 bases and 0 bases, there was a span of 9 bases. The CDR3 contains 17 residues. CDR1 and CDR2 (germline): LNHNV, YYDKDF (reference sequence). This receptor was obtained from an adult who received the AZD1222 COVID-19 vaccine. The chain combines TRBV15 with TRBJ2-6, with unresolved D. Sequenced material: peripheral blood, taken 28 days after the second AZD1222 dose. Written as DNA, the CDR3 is TGTGCCACCAGCAGAGATTTGGCCCGCTCTGGGGCCAACGTCCTGACTTTC. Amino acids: CATSRDLARSGANVLTF. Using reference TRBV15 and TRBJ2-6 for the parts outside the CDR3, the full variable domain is DAMVIQNPRYQVTQFGKPVTLSCSQTLNHNVMYWYQQKSSQAPKLLFHYYDKDFNNEADTPDNFQSRRPNTSFCFLDIRSPGLGDTAMYLCATSRDLARSGANVLTFGAGSRLTVL.